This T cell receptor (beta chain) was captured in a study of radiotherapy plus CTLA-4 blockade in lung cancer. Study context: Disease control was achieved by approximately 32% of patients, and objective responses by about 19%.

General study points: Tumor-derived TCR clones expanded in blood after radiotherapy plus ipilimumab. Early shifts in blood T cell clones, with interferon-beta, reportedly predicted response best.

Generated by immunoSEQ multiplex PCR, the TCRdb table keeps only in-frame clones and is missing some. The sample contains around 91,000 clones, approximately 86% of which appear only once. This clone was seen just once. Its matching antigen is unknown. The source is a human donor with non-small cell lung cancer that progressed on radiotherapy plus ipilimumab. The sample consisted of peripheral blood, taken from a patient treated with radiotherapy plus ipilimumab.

This CDR3 reads CASSLRSGSSNTGELFF. CDR3 DNA: TGTGCCAGCAGCTTAAGGAGCGGAAGCTCGAACACCGGGGAGCTGTTTTTT. The rearrangement links TRBV7-2 to TRBJ2-2; maybe TRBD2 (5 bases). Germline CDR1 and CDR2: SGHTA and FQGNSA. The CDR3 has 17 amino acids. V was pared by 2 bases and J by 0 bases, with 13 bases between.